These T cell receptor beta chains were read from a single sample in a study of blood T cells in healthy people across ages. TCRdb independently ran MiXCR on the 5' RACE reads; one entry per CDR3 protein. Among approximately 900,000 distinct CDR3 sequences listed, under 50% were seen once. The sample was blood. The receptors stem from a man aged 25 to 40 in good health. The CDR3 runs from the conserved cysteine through the conserved F or W. Each record gives: V gene, J gene, clone size, D gene, CDR3 DNA, CDR3 protein. The D gene is left open where the match is weak. For some rows the clone size is stated as once, few or many, or as a class when expanded; others skip it.

TRBV6-5	TRBJ2-7	many	TRBD1	TGTGCCAGCAGTTCCTTCGTAGGGACAGGGTTGCGCGAGCAGTACTTC	CASSSFVGTGLREQYF
TRBV30	TRBJ2-7	-	-	TGTGCCTGGTGGATTCGGTACGAGCAGTACTTC	CAWWIRYEQYF
TRBV6-2/TRBV6-3	TRBJ1-2	-	TRBD1	TGTGCCAGCAGTTACGGGACAGGGTCCTATGGCTACACCTTC	CASSYGTGSYGYTF
TRBV5-1	TRBJ2-1	-	TRBD1	TGCGCCAGCAGCCGTGGGACAGGGGCTCTTATAACTGTCTACAATGAGCAGTTCTTC	CASSRGTGALITVYNEQFF
TRBV7-2	TRBJ1-1	-	-	TGTGCCAGCAGCTTAGCGCGGAGGACACGGAATGAAGCTTTCTTT	CASSLARRTRNEAFF
TRBV20-1	TRBJ1-5	-	-	TGCAGTGCTAGAGTACCAGGAGCCAATCAGCCCCAGCATTTT	CSARVPGANQPQHF
TRBV20-1	TRBJ2-3	-	-	TGCAGTGCTAGAGGAGAGGGCAGGGTTAAGTCAGATACGCAGTATTTT	CSARGEGRVKSDTQYF
TRBV6-1	TRBJ1-6	-	-	TGTGCCAGCGCCGTGGAGGCGGATTCACCCCTCCACTTT	CASAVEADSPLHF
TRBV28	TRBJ2-2	once	-	TGTGCCAGCAGATATCCGCTTGGGCAGGGAGCCGAGGAGCTGTTTTTT	CASRYPLGQGAEELFF
TRBV7-2	TRBJ2-1	-	-	TGTGCCAGCAGCTTAGGAGCGGACAGAACAACCTCCTACAATGAGCAGTTCTTC	CASSLGADRTTSYNEQFF
TRBV5-1	TRBJ2-2	-	-	TGCGCCAGCAGCTTGTCCACGAACACCGGGGAGCTGTTTTTT	CASSLSTNTGELFF
TRBV7-9	TRBJ2-7	many	TRBD1	TGTGCCAGCAGGCCTCTGACAGGGGGCATTAACGAGCAGTACTTC	CASRPLTGGINEQYF
TRBV7-8	TRBJ2-3	-	TRBD2	TGTGCCAGCAGCTTCCTAGCGGGGGTGACGCAGTATTTT	CASSFLAGVTQYF
TRBV29-1	TRBJ2-1	-	-	TGCAGCGTTGATGGACGACATCCCAACTACAATGAGCAGTTCTTC	CSVDGRHPNYNEQFF
TRBV12-3/TRBV12-4	TRBJ1-5	few	-	TGTGCCAGCAGCCCGTTGATCGAGCAGCCCCAGCATTTT	CASSPLIEQPQHF
TRBV24-1	TRBJ2-2	-	-	TGTGCCACCAGTGAAATCCAACAGGGAAACACCGGGGAGCTGTTTTTT	CATSEIQQGNTGELFF
TRBV9	TRBJ1-2	-	-	TGTGCCAGCAGCTACGGGGTTCTGAGCTATGGCTACACCTTC	CASSYGVLSYGYTF
TRBV3-1	TRBJ1-4	-	-	TGTGCCAGCAGCCAATGGGCAACTAATGAAAAACTGTTTTTT	CASSQWATNEKLFF
TRBV7-2	TRBJ2-7	few	TRBD2	TGTGCCAGCGCGCCCTATAGCGGGGGGGACTACGAGCAGTACTTC	CASAPYSGGDYEQYF
TRBV6-5	TRBJ2-3	few	TRBD2	TGTGCCAGCAGTTTCACGGGACTAGCGATTGGAGATACGCAGTATTTT	CASSFTGLAIGDTQYF